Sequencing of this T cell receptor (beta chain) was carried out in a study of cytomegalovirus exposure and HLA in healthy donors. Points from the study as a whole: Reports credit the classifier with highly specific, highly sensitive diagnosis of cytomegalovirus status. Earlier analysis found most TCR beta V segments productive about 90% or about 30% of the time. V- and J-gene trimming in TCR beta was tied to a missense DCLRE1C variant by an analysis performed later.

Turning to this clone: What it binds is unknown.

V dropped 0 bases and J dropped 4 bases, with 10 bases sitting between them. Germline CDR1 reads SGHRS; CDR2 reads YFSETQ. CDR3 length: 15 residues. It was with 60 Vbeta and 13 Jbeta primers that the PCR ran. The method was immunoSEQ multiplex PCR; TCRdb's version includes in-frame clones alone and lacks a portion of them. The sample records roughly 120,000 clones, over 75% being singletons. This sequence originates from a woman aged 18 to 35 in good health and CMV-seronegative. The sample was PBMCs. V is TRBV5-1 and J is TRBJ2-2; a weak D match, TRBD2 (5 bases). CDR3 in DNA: TGCGCCAGCAGCTTGGCCCTGGCGGGCACCGGGGAGCTGTTTTTT. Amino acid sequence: CASSLALAGTGELFF.